This entry lists 23 T cell receptor beta chains sequenced from one sample in a study of identical twins. TCRdb passed the 5' RACE reads through MiXCR, listing each CDR3 protein once. The sample has around 300,000 distinct CDR3 sequences, approximately 8% seen once; the top ten hold approximately 2.1%. These data are also associated with another study on yellow fever vaccine responses in identical twins.

Sequenced material: memory (CD45RO+) T cells sorted from blood. These receptors originate from a woman aged 18-29 years in good health.

This clonotype was observed a few times. The chain couples TRBV2 to TRBJ1-1; D gene unclear. The CDR3 contains 13 residues. V was shortened by 5 bases and J by 7 bases, with 14 bases between the two germline ends. The V gene's germline CDR1 is SNHLY and CDR2 FYNNEI. The CDR3 nucleotides are TGTGCCAGCAGTCAGACCCCAGCCTATGAAGCTTTCTTT. Its protein is CASSQTPAYEAFF.

The rearrangement links TRBV7-7 to TRBJ2-3; 9 bases match TRBD2. Looked up from germline, CDR1 is SSHAT and CDR2 is FNYEAQ (reference sequence). The V and J ends lost 5 bases and 10 bases, in that order; junction bases with no gene match: 7. The CDR3 sequence is 13 residues long. As DNA, the CDR3 is TGTGCCAGCAGCAGGACTAGCGAGGGGGCGCAGTATTTT. Amino acids: CASSRTSEGAQYF. Looking up the rest from reference TRBV7-7 and TRBJ2-3 gives the full variable domain: GAGVSQSPRYKVTKRGQDVTLRCDPISSHATLYWYQQALGQGPEFLTYFNYEAQPDKSGLPSDRFSAERPEGSISTLTIQRTEQRDSAMYRCASSRTSEGAQYFGPGTRLTVL.

The rearrangement joins TRBV28 to TRBJ2-5; 11 bases are a match to TRBD1. V dropped 0 bases and J dropped 3; count of bases not matched to a gene: 3. Per germline, CDR1 MDHEN and CDR2 SYDVKM. There are 16 residues in the CDR3. CDR3 in amino acids: CASSLWGGQGEETQYF. CDR3 DNA sequence: TGTGCCAGCAGTTTATGGGGGGGACAGGGGGAAGAGACCCAGTACTTC. The entire variable domain, with the rest obtained from reference TRBV28 and TRBJ2-5, is as follows: DVKVTQSSRYLVKRTGEKVFLECVQDMDHENMFWYRQDPGLGLRLIYFSYDVKMKEKGDIPEGYSVSREKKERFSLILESASTNQTSMYLCASSLWGGQGEETQYFGPGTRLLVL.

This clonotype was seen repeatedly, ten times or more. The chain is built from TRBV27 and TRBJ1-5; D unclear. There are 15 residues in the CDR3. Germline assignment: CDR1 MNHEY and CDR2 SMNVEV (reference sequence). Trimming stripped 3 bases from V and 0 bases from J, with 9 bases between. The CDR3: CASSFGPYSNQPQHF. The CDR3 DNA sequence: TGTGCCAGCAGTTTTGGTCCTTATAGCAATCAGCCCCAGCATTTT.

This chain uses TRBV3-1 with TRBJ1-2, with D possibly TRBD1 on 5 matching bases. The germline CDR1 and CDR2 sequences are LGHDT and YNNKEL (reference sequence). The ends were cut back, 0 bases at V and 5 bases at J, with 10 bases in the middle. The CDR3 is 14 residues long. Here the CDR3 DNA reads TGTGCCAGCAGCCAAGAGTACAGGAATTATGGCTACACCTTC. Its translation: CASSQEYRNYGYTF.

The CDR3 sequence: CASSPPGDRSEAFF. The CDR3 DNA follows: TGTGCCAGCTCACCACCGGGGGACAGGTCTGAAGCTTTCTTT. The chain carries TRBV18 and TRBJ1-1, with 8 bases matching TRBD1. The germline CDR1 and CDR2 sequences are KGHSH and LQKENI. The trim removed 0 bases at V and 6 bases at J, leaving 3 bases unmatched. The CDR3 has 14 amino acids.

This clonotype has at least ten counts. This sequence joins TRBV20-1 and TRBJ2-1; 11 bases fit TRBD2. The germline V gene has CDR1 DFQATT and CDR2 SNEGSKA (reference sequence). V lost 6 bases to trimming and J lost 5 bases; unmatched junction nucleotides: 6. CDR3 length: 14 residues. CDR3 nucleotides: TGCAGTGCACCGGGACTAGCGGACCACAATGAGCAGTTCTTC. This encodes CSAPGLADHNEQFF.

The V and J genes are TRBV9 and TRBJ1-6; D is unresolved. V shed 4 bases and J shed 7 bases, with 15 bases lying between them. CDR3 length: 15 residues. Germline CDR1 SGDLS, CDR2 YYNGEE. CDR3 amino acids: CASSSNLGYNSPLHF. The CDR3 DNA reads TGTGCCAGCAGCTCCAACTTGGGGTACAATTCACCCCTCCACTTT.

A few counts support this clonotype. Here the CDR3 omits its conserved ending phenylalanine or tryptophan, so a read error is the likely source. The J gene is TRBJ2-3, the V gene TRBV5-1; 12 nucleotides line up with TRBD2. This CDR3 comprises 17 residues. Losses at the gene ends were 4 bases for V and 2 bases for J; bases not matched to a gene: 8. CDR1 is SGHRS, CDR2 YFSETQ, per germline. CDR3 bases: TGCGCCAGCAGCCCCGGGACTAGCGGGCTGAACACAGATACGCAGTATATT. Translation gives CASSPGTSGLNTDTQYI.

This clonotype has a count of ten or more. V and J are TRBV11-2 and TRBJ2-2; D is uncertain. V was pared by 6 bases and J by 4 bases, with 15 bases between. The germline V gene encodes CDR1 SGHAT and CDR2 FQNNGV. The CDR3 contains 15 residues. The CDR3 coding sequence is TGTGCCAGCAGACCGACGGCGGTCTTCACCGGGGAGCTGTTTTTT. Translated, it gives CASRPTAVFTGELFF.

This clonotype was counted at least ten times. The chain couples TRBV12-3 or TRBV12-4 to TRBJ2-3; 7 nucleotides line up with TRBD2. Germline trimming cut 5 bases from V and 4 bases from J; bases unmatched to any gene: 24. This CDR3 is 20 amino acids long. The CDR3 here is CASSARGKPASGGGADTQYF. The CDR3 DNA follows: TGTGCCAGCAGTGCGCGTGGGAAACCCGCTAGCGGAGGAGGGGCAGATACGCAGTATTTT.

V and J are TRBV6-4 and TRBJ2-3; 9 nucleotides line up with TRBD2. The V segment lost 2 bases and the J segment 3 bases; nucleotides outside the gene matches: 0. This CDR3 is built from 14 residues. Germline loops: CDR1 MRHNA, CDR2 SNTAGT. In DNA, the CDR3 is TGTGCCAGCAGTGACCTAGCGGGGACAGATACGCAGTATTTT. Its protein product is CASSDLAGTDTQYF.

J is TRBJ1-2 and V is TRBV4-1, with D perhaps matching TRBD1 (6 bases). CDR1 and CDR2 from the germline V gene are MGHRA and YSYEKL. CDR3 size: 14 residues. V gave up 1 base and J gave up 6 bases, with 12 bases separating them. CDR3: CASSQGQHRDGYTF. The CDR3 DNA follows: TGCGCCAGCAGCCAAGGTCAACACAGGGATGGCTACACCTTC.

The chain is built from TRBV18 and TRBJ2-1; D assignment may be TRBD1 or TRBD2 (5 bases each). Between the trimmed V and J ends, which lost 3 bases and 5 bases, there was a span of 11 bases. There are 14 residues in the CDR3. Germline V gene sequence: CDR1 KGHSH, CDR2 LQKENI. In nucleotides, the CDR3 is TGTGCCAGCTCACCGGGGACGGTAGACAATGAGCAGTTCTTC. It is translated as CASSPGTVDNEQFF.

In its sample, this clonotype was seen a few times. This sequence joins TRBV20-1 and TRBJ1-1; D is uncertain. There are 11 residues in the CDR3. The germline V gene encodes CDR1 DFQATT and CDR2 SNEGSKA (reference sequence). Trimming removed 3 bases from V and 7 bases from J, with 9 bases in between. In nucleotides, the CDR3 is TGCAGTGCTAGTAACATGGGTGAAGCTTTCTTT. Amino acids: CSASNMGEAFF.

This clonotype was counted ten times or more. V gene TRBV5-1 combines with J gene TRBJ2-7, with D possibly being TRBD1 (6 bases). The germline V gene has CDR1 SGHRS and CDR2 YFSETQ. This CDR3 contains 16 residues. The germline V and J ends were trimmed by 4 bases and 1 base, with 18 bases remaining between them. The CDR3 DNA is TGCGCCAGCAGCCCGGGGACATTAGGTTTATCCTACGAGCAGTACTTC. It specifies CASSPGTLGLSYEQYF.

The chain recombines TRBV6-5 with TRBJ2-6; 9 positions match TRBD2. The CDR3 covers 18 residues. Germline values: CDR1 MNHEY, CDR2 SVGAGI. Trimming at V came to 0 bases and at J to 0 bases, leaving 3 bases not matched to a gene. CDR3 sequence reads: CASSYSLAGPSGANVLTF. DNA for the CDR3: TGTGCCAGCAGTTACTCACTAGCGGGTCCCTCTGGGGCCAACGTCCTGACTTTC.

The chain is built from TRBV2 and TRBJ2-1; TRBD1 or TRBD2 may be the D gene (5 bases each). Germline CDR1 SNHLY, CDR2 FYNNEI. V lost 8 bases and J 6 bases, leaving 17 bases between the germline ends. The CDR3 sequence is 14 residues long. The CDR3 DNA sequence: TGTGCCAGCGGGTATGGGGACCGCATCAATGAGCAGTTCTTC. Translation: CASGYGDRINEQFF.

The CDR3 loop reads CASSVEGGLGSTDTQYF. The CDR3 nucleotides are TGTGCCAGCAGCGTAGAGGGTGGCTTGGGGAGCACAGATACGCAGTATTTT. The chain combines TRBV9 with TRBJ2-3; D gene uncertain. The ends were cut back, 0 bases at V and 0 bases at J, with 14 bases in the middle. The CDR3 is 17 residues long. Germline lookup yields CDR1 SGDLS and CDR2 YYNGEE.

This clonotype was seen at least ten times. The gene calls are TRBV5-5 and TRBJ2-5; 11 bases are a match to TRBD1. Germline lookup yields CDR1 SGHKS and CDR2 YYEKEE (reference sequence). The CDR3 consists of 16 residues. Unmatched junction bases numbered 10, after V lost 5 bases and J lost 4 bases. CDR3 DNA: TGTGCCAGCAGTCCGGAAAGCGGGACAGGGGGAGAGACCCAGTACTTC. Its translation: CASSPESGTGGETQYF.

The chain uses TRBV5-1 and TRBJ2-1; the match to TRBD2 covers 9 bases. V gave up 6 bases and J gave up 3 bases; unmatched junction bases: 16. This CDR3 contains 18 residues. Germline CDR1 SGHRS, CDR2 YFSETQ. CDR3 nucleotide sequence: TGCGCCAGCAACGTCAACTTAGTAGCGGGAGTGGGCTACAATGAGCAGTTCTTC. Translating it yields CASNVNLVAGVGYNEQFF.

This clonotype was seen at least ten times. The chain couples TRBV3-1 to TRBJ1-2; D may be TRBD1 (6 bases). Deletions cut 9 bases from V and 5 bases from J, with 13 bases between. Germline V CDR1 and CDR2: LGHDT, YNNKEL (reference sequence). The CDR3 runs to 12 residues. As DNA, the CDR3 is TGTGCCAGTCAGGGGAGACTTTATGGCTACACCTTC. This codes for CASQGRLYGYTF.

This clonotype has ten or more counts. The chain couples TRBV12-3 or TRBV12-4 to TRBJ1-1, with 7 bases aligning to TRBD1. This CDR3 is built from 14 residues. Unmatched junction bases numbered 5, after V lost 2 bases and J lost 5 bases. CDR3 DNA: TGTGCCAGCAGTTTATTTCAGGGGGGTACTGAAGCTTTCTTT. This translates into CASSLFQGGTEAFF.